This T cell receptor (beta chain) was sequenced in a study of T cell responses to AZD1222 COVID-19 vaccine. This clone was detected only once. The antigen remains unidentified. This table comes from immunoSEQ multiplex PCR, and its TCRdb copy is limited to in-frame clones, with some not included. The sample includes 83,000 or so clones, around 90% of them seen just once. Regarding the study as a whole: Dominant CD4 TCR responses targeted spike regions 160-218 and 743-854. The donor cohort was predominantly white British with a female majority, and clonal diversity may have been underestimated.

V was pared by 4 bases and J by 2 bases, with 8 bases of the junction left unmatched. CDR3 length equals 15 residues. Germline V gives CDR1 SGDLS, CDR2 YYNGEE. This chain links TRBV9 with TRBJ2-7, with 8 bases identical to TRBD2. The sequences come from peripheral blood, collected 28 days after the second AZD1222 dose. The sequence came from an adult who received the AZD1222 COVID-19 vaccine. The CDR3 reads CASSPRGGQAYEQYF. CDR3 nucleotides: TGTGCCAGCAGCCCCCGGGGGGGGCAGGCCTACGAGCAGTACTTC.